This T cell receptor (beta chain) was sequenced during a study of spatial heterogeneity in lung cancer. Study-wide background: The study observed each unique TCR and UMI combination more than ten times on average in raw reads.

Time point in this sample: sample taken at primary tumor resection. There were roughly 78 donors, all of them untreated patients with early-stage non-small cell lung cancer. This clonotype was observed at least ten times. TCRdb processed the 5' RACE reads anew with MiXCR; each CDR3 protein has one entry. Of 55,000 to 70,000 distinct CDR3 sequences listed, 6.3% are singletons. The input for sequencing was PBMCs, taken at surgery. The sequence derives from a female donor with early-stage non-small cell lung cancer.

The CDR3 region has the DNA TGTGCCAGCAGTTTAATGGATTCCCCGGGACTAGCGGGAGGGAACTACGAGCAGTACTTC. The encoded protein is CASSLMDSPGLAGGNYEQYF. The chain uses TRBV28 and TRBJ2-7, with 16 bases identical to TRBD2. The CDR3 has 20 amino acids. Germline values: CDR1 MDHEN, CDR2 SYDVKM. The V and J ends lost 2 bases and 3 bases, in that order; junction bases with no gene match: 13. Full variable domain (remainder filled in from reference TRBV28 and TRBJ2-7): DVKVTQSSRYLVKRTGEKVFLECVQDMDHENMFWYRQDPGLGLRLIYFSYDVKMKEKGDIPEGYSVSREKKERFSLILESASTNQTSMYLCASSLMDSPGLAGGNYEQYFGPGTRLTVT.